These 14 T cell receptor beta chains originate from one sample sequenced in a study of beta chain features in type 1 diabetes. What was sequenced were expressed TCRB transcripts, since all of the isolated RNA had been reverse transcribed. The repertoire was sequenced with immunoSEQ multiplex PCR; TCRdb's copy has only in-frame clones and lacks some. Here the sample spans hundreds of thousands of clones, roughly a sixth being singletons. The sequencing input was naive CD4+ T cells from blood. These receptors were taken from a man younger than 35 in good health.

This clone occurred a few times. As DNA, the CDR3 is TGTGCCAGCAGCGCTCGGGACAGGGGAAGGACTGAAGCTTTCTTT. Its translation is CASSARDRGRTEAFF. This chain joins TRBV7-2 and TRBJ1-1; 10 bases align to TRBD1. This CDR3 has 15 amino acids. Germline CDR1 is SGHTA and CDR2 is FQGNSA. The J segment lost 5 bases and the V segment lost 5 bases, leaving 8 bases of the junction unmatched.

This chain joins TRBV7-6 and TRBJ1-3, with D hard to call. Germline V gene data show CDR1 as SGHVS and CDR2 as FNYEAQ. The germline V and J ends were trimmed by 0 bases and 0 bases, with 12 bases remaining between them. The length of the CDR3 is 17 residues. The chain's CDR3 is CASSLAPPDTSGNTIYF. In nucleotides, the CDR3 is TGTGCCAGCAGCTTAGCCCCCCCCGATACCTCTGGAAACACCATATATTTT.

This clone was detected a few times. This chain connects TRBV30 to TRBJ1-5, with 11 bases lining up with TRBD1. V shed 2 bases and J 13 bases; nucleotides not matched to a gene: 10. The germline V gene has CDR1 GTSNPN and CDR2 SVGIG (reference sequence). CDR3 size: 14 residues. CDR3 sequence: CAWSTGQGAKSQHF. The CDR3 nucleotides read TGTGCCTGGAGTACAGGACAGGGGGCAAAGTCTCAGCATTTT.

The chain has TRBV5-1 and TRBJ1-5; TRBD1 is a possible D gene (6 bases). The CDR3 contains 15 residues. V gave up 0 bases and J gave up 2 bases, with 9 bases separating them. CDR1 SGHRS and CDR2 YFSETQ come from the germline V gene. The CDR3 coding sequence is TGCGCCAGCAGCTTGGGGGACATGGGCAATCAGCCCCAGCATTTT. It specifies CASSLGDMGNQPQHF.

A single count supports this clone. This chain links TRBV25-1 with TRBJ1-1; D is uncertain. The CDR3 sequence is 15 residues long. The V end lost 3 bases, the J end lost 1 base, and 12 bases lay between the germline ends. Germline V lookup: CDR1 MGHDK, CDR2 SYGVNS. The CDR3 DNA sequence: TGTGCCAGCAGTGATATCGGGTTCGCGAACACTGAAGCTTTCTTT. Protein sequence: CASSDIGFANTEAFF.

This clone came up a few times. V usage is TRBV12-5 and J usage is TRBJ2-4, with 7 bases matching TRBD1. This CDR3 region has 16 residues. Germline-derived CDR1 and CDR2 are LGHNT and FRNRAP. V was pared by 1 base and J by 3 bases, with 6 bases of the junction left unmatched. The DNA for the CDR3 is TGTGCTAGTGGTTTGGCTACAGGGGTAGGCAAAAACATTCAGTACTTC. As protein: CASGLATGVGKNIQYF.

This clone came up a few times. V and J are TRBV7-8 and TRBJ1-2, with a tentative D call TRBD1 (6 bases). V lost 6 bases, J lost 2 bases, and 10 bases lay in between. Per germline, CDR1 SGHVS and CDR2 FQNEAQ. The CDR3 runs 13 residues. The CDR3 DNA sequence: TGTGCCAGCAGGCCCAGGGGAAACTATGGCTACACCTTC. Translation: CASRPRGNYGYTF.

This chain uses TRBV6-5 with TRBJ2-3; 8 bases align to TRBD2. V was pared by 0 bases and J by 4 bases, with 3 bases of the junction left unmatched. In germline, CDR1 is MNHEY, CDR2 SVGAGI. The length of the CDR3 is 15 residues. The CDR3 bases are TGTGCCAGCAGTTACTCCGGGAGGGACGCAGATACGCAGTATTTT. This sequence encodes CASSYSGRDADTQYF.

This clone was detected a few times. The CDR3 DNA is TGTGCCATCAGTGAATTCACGGGGCAGAGAAGGAATTGGTACTTC. Translating it yields CAISEFTGQRRNWYF. V and J are TRBV10-3 and TRBJ2-4; the D gene could be TRBD1 or TRBD2 (5 bases each). V lost 3 bases and J lost 15, with 24 bases in between. CDR3 length: 15 amino acids. Per the germline V gene, CDR1 is ENHRY and CDR2 is SYGVKD.

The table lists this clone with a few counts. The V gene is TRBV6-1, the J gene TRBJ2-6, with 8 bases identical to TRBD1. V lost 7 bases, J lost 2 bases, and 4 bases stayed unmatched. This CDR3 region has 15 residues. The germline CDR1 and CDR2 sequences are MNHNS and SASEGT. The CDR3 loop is CASTGGRAGANVLTF. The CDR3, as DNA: TGTGCCAGCACAGGGGGCCGAGCTGGGGCCAACGTCCTGACTTTC.

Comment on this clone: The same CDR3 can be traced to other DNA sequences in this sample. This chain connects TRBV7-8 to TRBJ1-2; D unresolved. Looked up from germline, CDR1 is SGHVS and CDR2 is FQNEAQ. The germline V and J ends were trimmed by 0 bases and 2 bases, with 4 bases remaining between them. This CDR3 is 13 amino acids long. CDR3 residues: CASSLALNYGYTF. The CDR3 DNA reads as TGTGCCAGCAGCTTAGCCTTAAACTATGGCTACACCTTC.

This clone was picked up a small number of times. The DNA for the CDR3 is TGTGCCAGCAGCTTAGGCGCCGGATCGAACACTGAAGCTTTCTTT. It translates to CASSLGAGSNTEAFF. The genes are TRBV7-9 and TRBJ1-1; D gene unclear. V was pared by 1 base and J by 1 base, with 10 bases between. The V gene's germline CDR1 is SEHNR and CDR2 FQNEAQ (reference sequence). This CDR3 contains 15 residues.

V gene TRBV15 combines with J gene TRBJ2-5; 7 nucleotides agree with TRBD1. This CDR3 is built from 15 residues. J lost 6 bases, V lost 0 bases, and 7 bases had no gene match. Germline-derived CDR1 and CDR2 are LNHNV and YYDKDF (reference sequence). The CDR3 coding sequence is TGTGCCACCAGCAGAGATTTCGCAGGGGGACAGACCCAGTACTTC. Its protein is CATSRDFAGGQTQYF.

CDR3 residues: CASSLLGLDGTANTGELFF. DNA of the CDR3: TGTGCCAGCAGCCTACTCGGGCTAGATGGGACGGCGAACACCGGGGAGCTGTTTTTT. The chain recombines TRBV14 with TRBJ2-2; tentatively, D is TRBD1 or TRBD2 (5 bases each). The CDR3 sequence is 19 residues long. V was clipped by 4 bases and J by 0 bases, with 21 bases between them. CDR1 SGHDN and CDR2 FVKESK come from the germline V gene.